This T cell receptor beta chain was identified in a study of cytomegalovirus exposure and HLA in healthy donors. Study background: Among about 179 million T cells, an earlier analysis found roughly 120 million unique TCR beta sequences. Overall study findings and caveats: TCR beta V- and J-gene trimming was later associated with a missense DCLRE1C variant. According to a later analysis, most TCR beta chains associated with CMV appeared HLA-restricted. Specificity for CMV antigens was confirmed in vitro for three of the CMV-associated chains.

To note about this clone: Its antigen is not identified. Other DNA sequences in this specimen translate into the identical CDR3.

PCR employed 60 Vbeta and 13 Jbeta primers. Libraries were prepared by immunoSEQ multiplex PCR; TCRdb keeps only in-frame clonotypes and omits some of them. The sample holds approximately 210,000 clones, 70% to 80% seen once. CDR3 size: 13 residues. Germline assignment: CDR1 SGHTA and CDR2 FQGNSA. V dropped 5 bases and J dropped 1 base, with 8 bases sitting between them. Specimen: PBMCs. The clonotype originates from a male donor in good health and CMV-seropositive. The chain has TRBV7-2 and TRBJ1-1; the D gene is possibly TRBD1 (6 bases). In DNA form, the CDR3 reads TGTGCCAGCAGCCTGGACAGGAACACTGAAGCTTTCTTT. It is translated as CASSLDRNTEAFF.